These 24 T cell receptor beta chains came from one sample sequenced in a study of blood T cell repertoires in COVID-19. Here immunoSEQ multiplex PCR was the method, and the copy in TCRdb shows in-frame clones only, minus some. The sample gives fewer than 130,000 clones, around four fifths of which show up once; approximately 15% is in the top ten. Material: peripheral blood. These receptors were taken from a woman aged 60-75 years with acute or convalescent COVID-19.

This chain links TRBV10-3 with TRBJ1-1; unclear D gene. CDR3 length: 15 amino acids. V lost 6 bases to trimming and J lost 4 bases, with 18 bases between them. Germline V lookup: CDR1 ENHRY, CDR2 SYGVKD. CDR3 nucleotides: TGTGCCATCAGAGATGACAACCACCGGGGCACTGAAGCTTTCTTT. Its translation: CAIRDDNHRGTEAFF.

The gene calls are TRBV28 and TRBJ2-5, with TRBD2 matching 7 bases. The germline CDR1 and CDR2 sequences are MDHEN and SYDVKM. V shed 5 bases, J shed 5 bases, and the junction held 14 bases outside the gene matches. The CDR3 spans 16 residues. In nucleotides, the CDR3 is TGTGCCAGCAGTCCCGGGGCGAGACTAGCCCCCGAGACCCAGTACTTC. This codes for CASSPGARLAPETQYF.

V gene TRBV5-5 combines with J gene TRBJ2-7; D possibly corresponds to TRBD2 (6 bases). Per the germline V gene, CDR1 is SGHKS and CDR2 is YYEKEE (reference sequence). This CDR3 has 18 residues. Trimming removed 1 base from V and 1 base from J, with 21 bases in between. CDR3 sequence (DNA): TGTGCCAGCAGCTTGAGAGGAGCGCTGGCGGGAACGTCCTACGAGCAGTACTTC. This translates into CASSLRGALAGTSYEQYF.

CDR3 DNA sequence: TGTGCCAGCTCACTGACAGGGTGGATCACTGAAGCTTTCTTT. Its protein product is CASSLTGWITEAFF. The chain joins TRBV18 to TRBJ1-1, with TRBD1 matching 7 bases. Per the germline V gene, CDR1 is KGHSH and CDR2 is LQKENI. The junction had 6 bases not matched to a gene; V was cut back by 4 bases and J by 4 bases. The CDR3 is 14 amino acids.

This clone turned up a few times. The chain combines TRBV7-2 with TRBJ2-7; no definite D call. The CDR3 is made up of 14 amino acids. Germline V gene lookup returns CDR1 SGHTA and CDR2 FQGNSA. Trimming took 1 base from V and 0 from J, leaving 7 bases between them. The CDR3 loop is CASSLGVPSYEQYF. The CDR3 DNA reads TGTGCCAGCAGCTTAGGCGTCCCCTCCTACGAGCAGTACTTC.

This chain links TRBV30 with TRBJ2-5; D remains unclear. Germline values: CDR1 GTSNPN, CDR2 SVGIG (reference sequence). The CDR3 contains 12 residues. Trimming pared 2 bases from V and 5 bases from J, leaving 9 bases between. The CDR3 spells CAWSTSAETQYF. The CDR3 DNA reads TGTGCCTGGAGTACAAGCGCCGAGACCCAGTACTTC.

The J gene is TRBJ2-1, the V gene TRBV10-1; TRBD2 aligns across 11 bases. With 4 bases clipped from V and 7 bases from J, the junction kept 6 bases outside the gene matches. In germline, CDR1 is WNHNN, CDR2 SYGVQD (reference sequence). The CDR3 spans 15 residues. CDR3 residues: CASSGPSGGYNEQFF. DNA of the CDR3: TGCGCCAGCAGTGGGCCTAGCGGGGGGTATAATGAGCAGTTCTTC.

The V and J genes are TRBV27 and TRBJ2-7, with TRBD1 matching over 7 bases. The V gene's germline CDR1 is MNHEY and CDR2 SMNVEV (reference sequence). CDR3 length equals 18 residues. The trim removed 5 bases at V and 0 bases at J, leaving 16 bases unmatched. As DNA, the CDR3 is TGTGCCAGCAGTCCCGGGGAGAGGGGGCTTTATTCCTCCTACGAGCAGTACTTC. It encodes CASSPGERGLYSSYEQYF.

The chain uses TRBV13 and TRBJ1-6; D is perhaps TRBD1 (6 bases). Trimming took off 1 base at V and 9 bases at J, with 10 bases between the two ends. This CDR3 has 14 residues. Germline V gene sequence: CDR1 PRHDT, CDR2 FYEKMQ (reference sequence). In DNA form, the CDR3 reads TGTGCCAGCAGCTTAGAACAGGGTAGTTCACCCCTCCACTTT. Translated, it gives CASSLEQGSSPLHF.

The rearrangement uses TRBV7-2 and TRBJ2-7; D unresolved. Per the germline V gene, CDR1 is SGHTA and CDR2 is FQGNSA. The V end was cut by 2 bases, the J end by 2 bases, with 13 bases between. This CDR3 comprises 15 residues. The CDR3 region has the DNA TGTGCCAGCAGCTTAAGATCCCAGGATACCTACGAGCAGTACTTC. It translates to CASSLRSQDTYEQYF. Full variable domain (outside the CDR3, taken from reference TRBV7-2 and TRBJ2-7): GAGVSQSPSNKVTEKGKDVELRCDPISGHTALYWYRQSLGQGLEFLIYFQGNSAPDKSGLPSDRFSAERTGGSVSTLTIQRTQQEDSAVYLCASSLRSQDTYEQYFGPGTRLTVT.

The gene calls are TRBV27 and TRBJ1-1; perhaps TRBD1 as D (5 bases). CDR1 is MNHEY, CDR2 SMNVEV, per germline (reference sequence). V gave up 8 bases and J gave up 2 bases, with 15 bases separating them. This CDR3 region has 14 residues. CDR3 sequence reads: CASLSAGGNTEAFF. The CDR3 nucleotides read TGTGCCAGCCTATCCGCGGGGGGAAACACTGAAGCTTTCTTT.

V and J are TRBV11-3 and TRBJ1-6; D is undetermined. From germline, CDR1 is SGHNT and CDR2 YENEEA. CDR3 length: 14 amino acids. V lost 4 bases to trimming and J lost 7 bases, with 11 bases between them. The CDR3 sequence is CASSSSWSNSPLHF. The CDR3 DNA follows: TGTGCCAGCAGCTCGAGTTGGAGCAATTCACCCCTCCACTTT.

The genes are TRBV7-9 and TRBJ1-2, with no clear D. The ends were cut back, 5 bases at V and 7 bases at J, with 11 bases in the middle. Germline lookup yields CDR1 SEHNR and CDR2 FQNEAQ (reference sequence). CDR3 size: 12 residues. CDR3 sequence (DNA): TGTGCCAGCAGCATTGGAGGTCTTGGCTACACCTTC. Encoded protein: CASSIGGLGYTF.

The CDR3 loop is CASSQGADQPQHF. The CDR3 DNA reads as TGCGCCAGCAGCCAAGGCGCCGATCAGCCCCAGCATTTT. This chain joins TRBV4-3 and TRBJ1-5, with no clear D. Germline V CDR1 and CDR2: LGHNA, YSLEER. CDR3 size: 13 residues. Trimming cost V 1 base and J 5 bases, with 6 bases left between them.

The CDR3 nucleotides read TGTGCCAGCAGCGTCGGACTGATTAGCACAGATACGCAGTATTTT. Its translation: CASSVGLISTDTQYF. V usage is TRBV5-4 and J usage is TRBJ2-3, with a tentative D call TRBD2 (5 bases). CDR3 length equals 15 residues. From germline, CDR1 is SGHNT and CDR2 YYREEE (reference sequence). The V end was cut by 4 bases, the J end by 0 bases, with 12 bases between. The full variable domain, with the rest looked up from reference TRBV5-4 and TRBJ2-3, is ETGVTQSPTHLIKTRGQQVTLRCSSQSGHNTVSWYQQALGQGPQFIFQYYREEENGRGNFPPRFSGLQFPNYSSELNVNALELDDSALYLCASSVGLISTDTQYFGPGTRLTVL.

A single count supports this clone. This chain links TRBV2 with TRBJ2-7; unclear D gene. This CDR3 has 13 residues. V lost 10 bases to trimming and J lost 2 bases, with 15 bases between them. CDR1 and CDR2 from the germline V gene are SNHLY and FYNNEI. CDR3 amino acids: CATRGPSAYEQYF. For the CDR3, the DNA is TGTGCCACCCGAGGCCCCAGCGCCTACGAGCAGTACTTC.

V is TRBV5-4 and J is TRBJ2-7; the D gene is possibly TRBD2 (7 bases). The CDR3 has 14 amino acids. Germline loops: CDR1 SGHNT, CDR2 YYREEE (reference sequence). Trimming removed 2 bases at V and 3 bases at J, with 12 bases between. CDR3 coding DNA: TGTGCCAGCAGCTTTTCGGGGGGCGGCTACGAGCAGTACTTC. This encodes CASSFSGGGYEQYF. The full variable domain, rest sourced from reference TRBV5-4 and TRBJ2-7, is ETGVTQSPTHLIKTRGQQVTLRCSSQSGHNTVSWYQQALGQGPQFIFQYYREEENGRGNFPPRFSGLQFPNYSSELNVNALELDDSALYLCASSFSGGGYEQYFGPGTRLTVT.

The chain is built from TRBV5-1 and TRBJ2-1, with D perhaps TRBD1 (6 bases). Germline-derived CDR1 and CDR2 are SGHRS and YFSETQ. The CDR3 is made up of 14 amino acids. CDR3 nucleotide sequence: TGCGTCTCCAGTTTTGACCTCAGGGGAAATGAGCAGTTCTTC. This translates into CVSSFDLRGNEQFF.

Concerning this clone itself: Within the sample, other DNA sequences also encode this same CDR3. The DNA for the CDR3 is TGTGCCAGCTCACCCGAAGAGACCCAGTACTTC. Amino acid sequence: CASSPEETQYF. This chain links TRBV18 with TRBJ2-5; D remains ambiguous. This CDR3 has 11 amino acids. CDR1 and CDR2 (germline): KGHSH, LQKENI. Trimming left V 3 bases short and J 3 bases short, with 2 bases between.

The genes are TRBV11-3 and TRBJ2-5; 7 bases are a match to TRBD2. Germline CDR1 reads SGHNT; CDR2 reads YENEEA. There are 15 residues in the CDR3. V dropped 5 bases and J dropped 0; count of bases not matched to a gene: 6. The CDR3 DNA follows: TGTGCCAGCAGCCCCTGGGGGGGAAACCAAGAGACCCAGTACTTC. Protein product: CASSPWGGNQETQYF.

The V gene is TRBV29-1, the J gene TRBJ1-1, with D hard to call. V lost 5 bases and J 4 bases, leaving 14 bases between the germline ends. Germline CDR1 SQVTM, CDR2 ANQGSEA. The CDR3 totals 13 residues. The CDR3 region has the DNA TGCAGCGTTACCCGCGGCGATGGCACTGAAGCTTTCTTT. It yields the protein CSVTRGDGTEAFF.

The J gene is TRBJ2-5, the V gene TRBV12-5; D perhaps matches TRBD1 (6 bases). Trimming pared 6 bases from V and 5 bases from J, leaving 16 bases between. The CDR3 length is 14 residues. CDR1 LGHNT and CDR2 FRNRAP come from the germline V gene. This CDR3 is CASGSAGQLETQYF. The CDR3 bases are TGTGCTAGTGGCTCAGCTGGACAGTTGGAGACCCAGTACTTC.

The rearrangement joins TRBV6-5 to TRBJ1-1; D is unresolved. Germline lookup yields CDR1 MNHEY and CDR2 SVGAGI. The CDR3 has 12 amino acids. Trimming left V 2 bases short and J 7 bases short, with 8 bases between. CDR3 DNA sequence: TGTGCCAGCAGTTACCCCCCGGGTGAAGCTTTCTTT. Its protein is CASSYPPGEAFF.

The chain has TRBV28 and TRBJ2-3; 8 nucleotides line up with TRBD2. Germline V lookup: CDR1 MDHEN, CDR2 SYDVKM. The length of the CDR3 is 16 residues. The V segment lost 6 bases and the J segment 0 bases; nucleotides outside the gene matches: 8. The CDR3 nucleotides are TGTGCCAGCAGGGATAACGCGGGGGGCAGCACAGATACGCAGTATTTT. Translating gives CASRDNAGGSTDTQYF.